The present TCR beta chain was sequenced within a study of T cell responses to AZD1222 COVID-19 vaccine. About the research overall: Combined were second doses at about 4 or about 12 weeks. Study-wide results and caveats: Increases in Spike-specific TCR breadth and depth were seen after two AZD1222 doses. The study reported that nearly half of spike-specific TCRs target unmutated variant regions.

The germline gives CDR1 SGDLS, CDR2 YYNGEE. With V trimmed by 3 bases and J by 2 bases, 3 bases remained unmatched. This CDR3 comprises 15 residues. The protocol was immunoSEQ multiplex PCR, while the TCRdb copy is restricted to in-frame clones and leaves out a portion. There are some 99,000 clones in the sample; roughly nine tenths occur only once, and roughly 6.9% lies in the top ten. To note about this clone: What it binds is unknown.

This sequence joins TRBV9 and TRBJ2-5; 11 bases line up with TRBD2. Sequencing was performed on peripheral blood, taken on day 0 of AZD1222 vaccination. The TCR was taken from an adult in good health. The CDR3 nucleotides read TGTGCCAGCAGCGCGGGACTAGCGGATCAAGAGACCCAGTACTTC. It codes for CASSAGLADQETQYF.